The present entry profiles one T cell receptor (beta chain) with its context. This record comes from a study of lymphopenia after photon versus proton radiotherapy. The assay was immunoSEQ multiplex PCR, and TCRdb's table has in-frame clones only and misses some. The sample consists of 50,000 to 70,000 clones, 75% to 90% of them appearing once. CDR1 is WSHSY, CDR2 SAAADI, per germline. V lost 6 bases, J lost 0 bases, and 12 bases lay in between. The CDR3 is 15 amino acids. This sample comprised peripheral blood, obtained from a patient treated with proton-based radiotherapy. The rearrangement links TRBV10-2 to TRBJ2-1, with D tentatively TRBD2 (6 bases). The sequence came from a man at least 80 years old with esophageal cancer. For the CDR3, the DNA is TGCGCCAGCAGCGCTGGAGGGAGCTCCTACAATGAGCAGTTCTTC. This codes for CASSAGGSSYNEQFF.